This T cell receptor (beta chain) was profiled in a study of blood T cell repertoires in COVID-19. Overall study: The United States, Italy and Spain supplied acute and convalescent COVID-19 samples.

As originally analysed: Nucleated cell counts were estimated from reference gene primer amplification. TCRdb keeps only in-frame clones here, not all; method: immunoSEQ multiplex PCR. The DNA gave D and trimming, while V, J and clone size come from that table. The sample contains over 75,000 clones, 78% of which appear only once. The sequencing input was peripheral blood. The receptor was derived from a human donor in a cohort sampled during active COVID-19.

The CDR3 DNA reads TGTGCCAGCGGACCGGGCGGGAGCACGGGGACCCAGTACTTC. This gives the protein CASGPGGSTGTQYF. This chain uses TRBV3-1 (or the pseudogene TRBV3-2) with TRBJ2-5; 7 bases agree with TRBD2. The germline V gene encodes CDR1 LGHDT and CDR2 YNNKEL (reference sequence). The ends lost 8 bases at V and 7 bases at J; junction bases unmatched: 13. This CDR3 comprises 14 residues.